The clone carrying this T cell receptor beta chain appeared a few times. Preparation of the TCRbeta library used unique molecular identifiers. TCRdb passed the PCR reads through MiXCR, listing each CDR3 protein once. Of hundreds of thousands of distinct CDR3 sequences in the sample, 16% were seen once. The sample originates from a study of T-cell reconstitution after alpha-beta-depleted transplantation in children. Unmatched junction bases numbered 6, after V lost 3 bases and J lost 3 bases. CDR1 and CDR2 (germline): MNHEY, SMNVEV (reference sequence). The length of the CDR3 is 16 residues. The gene calls are TRBV27 and TRBJ2-2; 8 bases match TRBD1. The sample was PBMCs from the stem cell graft donor, taken from the stem cell graft. The sequence came from a human donor who donated a stem cell graft to a child with acute myeloid leukemia. The CDR3 coding sequence is TGTGCCAGCAGTTTCCAGGGGGCACAAGACACCGGGGAGCTGTTTTTT. Protein product: CASSFQGAQDTGELFF.